Each of the 20 T cell receptor beta chains below was sequenced from the same sample in a study of radiation and T cells in renal cell carcinoma. Generated by immunoSEQ multiplex PCR, the TCRdb table keeps only in-frame clones and is missing some. This sample carries about 170,000 clones, about 87% of them seen once, and the ten largest clones take approximately 11%. The time point denotes: blood 4 weeks post-SBRT, at nephrectomy. Noted treatment: 15 Gy SBRT to primary tumor, nephrectomy 4 weeks later. The sample in question was blood, obtained from a patient whose treatment included radiotherapy and nephrectomy. The receptors derive from a woman aged 50 to 60 with renal cell carcinoma.

The chain joins TRBV9 to TRBJ2-1; D not resolved. This CDR3 comprises 13 residues. The germline gives CDR1 SGDLS, CDR2 YYNGEE. Deletions cut 0 bases from V and 6 bases from J, with 7 bases between. The CDR3 is CASSVASGNEQFF. In DNA, the CDR3 is TGTGCCAGCAGCGTAGCGAGTGGCAATGAGCAGTTCTTC.

V gene TRBV19 combines with J gene TRBJ2-2; 9 bases line up with TRBD1. The CDR3 consists of 15 residues. The V segment lost 5 bases and the J segment 7 bases; nucleotides outside the gene matches: 8. Germline-derived CDR1 and CDR2 are LNHDA and SQIVND (reference sequence). The CDR3 loop reads CASSFGTGRGGELFF. The CDR3 DNA sequence: TGTGCCAGTAGTTTCGGGACAGGGCGTGGCGGGGAGCTGTTTTTT.

In DNA form, the CDR3 reads TGTGCCTGGAGTGTTGGGAGGAACACTGAAGCTTTCTTT. As protein: CAWSVGRNTEAFF. J is TRBJ1-1 and V is TRBV30, with no clear D. The V end lost 0 bases, the J end lost 1 base, and 6 bases lay between the germline ends. Germline loops: CDR1 GTSNPN, CDR2 SVGIG (reference sequence). The CDR3 loop spans 13 amino acids. The variable domain in full, with the rest retrieved from reference TRBV30 and TRBJ1-1, is SQTIHQWPATLVQPVGSPLSLECTVEGTSNPNLYWYRQAAGRGLQLLFYSVGIGQISSEVPQNLSASRPQDRQFILSSKKLLLSDSGFYLCAWSVGRNTEAFFGQGTRLTVV.

The CDR3: CASSLSTTGELFF. The CDR3 coding sequence is TGTGCCAGCAGCTTGAGCACGACCGGGGAGCTGTTTTTT. J is TRBJ2-2 and V is TRBV7-9; D is unclear. Germline V lookup: CDR1 SEHNR, CDR2 FQNEAQ (reference sequence). This CDR3 has 13 amino acids. Between the trimmed V and J ends, which lost 3 bases and 5 bases, there was a span of 7 bases.

This clone was picked up one time. The genes are TRBV10-2 and TRBJ2-5; D may correspond to TRBD1 or TRBD2 (5 bases each). Trimming cost V 6 bases and J 5 bases, with 19 bases left between them. The germline CDR1 and CDR2 sequences are WSHSY and SAAADI. The CDR3 loop spans 15 amino acids. CDR3 loop: CASRHSGQTGETQYF. CDR3 in DNA: TGCGCCAGCAGACACTCGGGGCAGACGGGGGAGACCCAGTACTTC.

The chain joins TRBV28 to TRBJ2-2; TRBD2 matches 14 bases. Germline V gene lookup returns CDR1 MDHEN and CDR2 SYDVKM. The CDR3 consists of 18 residues. The junction had 10 bases not matched to a gene; V was cut back by 5 bases and J by 5 bases. CDR3 loop: CASSTPGLAGENTGELFF. DNA of the CDR3: TGTGCCAGCAGTACCCCGGGACTAGCGGGGGAAAATACCGGGGAGCTGTTTTTT.

This rearrangement joins TRBV7-2 to TRBJ2-5; the D gene is possibly TRBD1 (5 bases). The CDR3 is made up of 15 amino acids. Germline CDR1 and CDR2: SGHTA and FQGNSA. Trimming shortened V by 5 bases and J by 1 base, and 14 bases separated the two germline ends. As DNA, the CDR3 is TGTGCCAGCAGCCCACAGTGGGGCATCCAAGAGACCCAGTACTTC. As protein: CASSPQWGIQETQYF.

The genes are TRBV19 and TRBJ2-1; 8 bases match TRBD2. The CDR3 length is 16 residues. V gave up 5 bases and J gave up 2 bases; unmatched junction bases: 8. Germline V lookup: CDR1 LNHDA, CDR2 SQIVND (reference sequence). The CDR3: CASSPTRGVPYNEQFF. DNA of the CDR3: TGTGCCAGTAGTCCTACGCGGGGGGTACCCTACAATGAGCAGTTCTTC.

This chain uses TRBV6-6 with TRBJ2-3, with a tentative D call TRBD1 (5 bases). The ends were cut back, 0 bases at V and 6 bases at J, with 13 bases in the middle. Germline V gene data show CDR1 as MNHNY and CDR2 as SVGAGI (reference sequence). The CDR3 extends over 15 amino acids. Written as DNA, the CDR3 is TGTGCCAGCAGTTACTCAGTGGGGCCTCCCGATACGCAGTATTTT. Translating it yields CASSYSVGPPDTQYF.

This clone was seen once. The V and J genes are TRBV6-6 and TRBJ1-1; the D is unclear. Germline V gene sequence: CDR1 MNHNY, CDR2 SVGAGI (reference sequence). The CDR3 contains 11 residues. V lost 6 bases and J lost 10, with 12 bases in between. The CDR3 loop is CASSLDSLAFF. In DNA, the CDR3 is TGTGCCAGCAGCCTCGATAGCCTAGCTTTCTTT.

The chain joins TRBV6-5 to TRBJ2-5, with 7 bases lining up with TRBD1. The V and J ends lost 6 bases and 1 base, in that order; junction bases with no gene match: 2. The CDR3 consists of 13 residues. Germline V gene lookup returns CDR1 MNHEY and CDR2 SVGAGI. As DNA, the CDR3 is TGTGCCAGCAGGGGGGACAGCCAAGAGACCCAGTACTTC. As protein: CASRGDSQETQYF.

This rearrangement joins TRBV5-5 to TRBJ1-2; D gene unclear. Trimming took 3 bases from V and 2 from J, leaving 17 bases between them. Germline loops: CDR1 SGHKS, CDR2 YYEKEE (reference sequence). The CDR3 is 16 amino acids. CDR3: CASSSPFKGGNYGYTF. The CDR3 bases are TGTGCCAGCAGCTCCCCCTTTAAGGGAGGCAACTATGGCTACACCTTC. Full variable domain (outside the CDR3, taken from reference TRBV5-5 and TRBJ1-2): DAGVTQSPTHLIKTRGQQVTLRCSPISGHKSVSWYQQVLGQGPQFIFQYYEKEERGRGNFPDRFSARQFPNYSSELNVNALLLGDSALYLCASSSPFKGGNYGYTFGSGTRLTVV.

The genes are TRBV7-3 and TRBJ1-1; no firm D call. CDR1 is SGHTA, CDR2 FQGTGA, per germline. Deletions cut 5 bases from V and 1 base from J, with 11 bases between. The CDR3 is 14 residues long. CDR3 DNA sequence: TGTGCCAGCAGCGAGTACCATTGGAACACTGAAGCTTTCTTT. Amino acid sequence: CASSEYHWNTEAFF.

This clone appeared a single time. The genes are TRBV9 and TRBJ2-2; D might be TRBD1 or TRBD2, each matching 5 bases. The CDR3 contains 17 residues. Trimming pared 4 bases from V and 1 base from J, leaving 17 bases between. The germline CDR1 and CDR2 sequences are SGDLS and YYNGEE. The chain's CDR3 is CASSTPRGRMNTGELFF. In DNA, the CDR3 is TGTGCCAGCAGCACCCCTCGGGGCAGGATGAACACCGGGGAGCTGTTTTTT.

This chain uses TRBV5-4 with TRBJ2-7, with 10 bases matching TRBD1. This CDR3 has 15 amino acids. Germline V lookup: CDR1 SGHNT, CDR2 YYREEE (reference sequence). J was trimmed by 3 bases and V by 4 bases; bases with no gene match: 7. CDR3 in DNA: TGTGCCAGCAGCGGAGCCGGGACAGGGGTCTACGAGCAGTACTTC. Translating gives CASSGAGTGVYEQYF. Drawing the rest from reference TRBV5-4 and TRBJ2-7, the complete variable domain is ETGVTQSPTHLIKTRGQQVTLRCSSQSGHNTVSWYQQALGQGPQFIFQYYREEENGRGNFPPRFSGLQFPNYSSELNVNALELDDSALYLCASSGAGTGVYEQYFGPGTRLTVT.

The V call is TRBV11-2, the J call TRBJ2-3; TRBD2 matches at 11 bases. V was pared by 6 bases and J by 7 bases, with 6 bases of the junction left unmatched. The CDR3 length is 14 residues. Per germline, CDR1 SGHAT and CDR2 FQNNGV. The CDR3 nucleotides read TGTGCCAGCAGTATAGCGGGGGGGCCGAATACGCAGTATTTT. Protein: CASSIAGGPNTQYF.

This clone is a singleton in its sample. This chain connects TRBV30 to TRBJ1-2; D gene ambiguous. The CDR3 has 12 amino acids. Trimming took 2 bases from V and 5 from J, leaving 9 bases between them. Germline lookup yields CDR1 GTSNPN and CDR2 SVGIG (reference sequence). CDR3 region: CAWSNSFYGYTF. The CDR3 region has the DNA TGTGCCTGGAGTAACAGTTTTTATGGCTACACCTTC.

About this clone: This specimen includes other DNA sequences encoding the same CDR3. This chain connects TRBV6-5 to TRBJ2-7; TRBD1 matches 9 bases. The trim removed 2 bases at V and 4 bases at J, leaving 6 bases unmatched. Looked up from germline, CDR1 is MNHEY and CDR2 is SVGAGI. This CDR3 spans 15 amino acids. This CDR3 reads CASSYGGTGLYEQYF. For the CDR3, the DNA is TGTGCCAGCAGTTACGGCGGGACAGGGCTTTACGAGCAGTACTTC.

V usage is TRBV4-1 and J usage is TRBJ1-2; possibly TRBD1 for D (5 bases). V lost 2 bases to trimming and J lost 5 bases, with 9 bases between them. The CDR3 is 13 residues long. The germline V gene encodes CDR1 MGHRA and CDR2 YSYEKL. The CDR3 sequence: CASSQTGRYGYTF. For the CDR3, the DNA is TGCGCCAGCAGCCAAACAGGTAGATATGGCTACACCTTC.

This chain joins TRBV21-1 and TRBJ1-2; TRBD1, the D gene given by the table, was not confirmed from the DNA. TRBV21-1 is shown as a pseudogene. The CDR3 spans 14 residues. The CDR3 is CASILRRGNYGYTF. DNA for the CDR3: TGTGCCAGCATCTTGAGAAGGGGGAACTATGGCTACACCTTC.